Each of the 15 T cell receptor beta chains below was sequenced from the same sample in a study of read filtering for tumor transcriptome and immune sequencing. The library was built from roughly 400 ng RNA with molecular barcoded adaptors for alpha/delta and beta/gamma chains. Via MiXCR, TCRdb re-called the reads, giving one row per CDR3 protein. The sample includes about 130,000 distinct CDR3 sequences, roughly 13% of them seen just once. The sequenced material came from a population of CD138-negative cells sorted from bone marrow. Receptors originate from a donor at least 40 years old with multiple myeloma.

As concerns this clonotype: A much more abundant neighbour one base away suggests this may be a read error. V usage is TRBV20-1 and J usage is TRBJ1-3; no clear D gene. Per the germline V gene, CDR1 is DFQATT and CDR2 is SNEGSKA (reference sequence). The CDR3 loop spans 12 amino acids. The CDR3 sequence is CSVQASGNTIYF. The CDR3 DNA sequence: TGCAGCGTGCAGGCCTCTGGAAACACCATATATTTT.

This clonotype was detected ten times or more. The J gene is TRBJ1-1, the V gene TRBV5-1; D is unresolved. This CDR3 has 14 residues. Germline CDR1 reads SGHRS; CDR2 reads YFSETQ. The V and J ends lost 2 bases and 0 bases respectively, with 8 bases between them. This CDR3 is CASSLRVMNTEAFF. CDR3 nucleotides: TGCGCCAGCAGCTTAAGGGTAATGAACACTGAAGCTTTCTTT.

This clonotype has at least ten counts. This chain connects TRBV5-1 to TRBJ1-6; 8 bases align to TRBD1. The V segment lost 4 bases and the J segment 5 bases; nucleotides outside the gene matches: 8. CDR3 length: 16 residues. The germline V gene encodes CDR1 SGHRS and CDR2 YFSETQ. The CDR3 DNA reads TGCGCCAGCAGCCGCGACAGGGGCAGGGATAATTCACCCCTCCACTTT. Translation gives CASSRDRGRDNSPLHF.

This clonotype was recorded many times. The rearrangement links TRBV29-1 to TRBJ1-4; possibly TRBD1 for D (6 bases). The CDR3 totals 13 residues. CDR1 is SQVTM, CDR2 ANQGSEA, per germline. V lost 5 bases to trimming and J lost 2 bases, with 9 bases between them. CDR3: CSVLQGTNEKLFF. The CDR3 nucleotides are TGCAGCGTTCTGCAGGGGACTAATGAAAAACTGTTTTTT.

This clonotype was counted only a few times. The chain has TRBV29-1 and TRBJ1-2, with D possibly matching TRBD1 (5 bases). Trimming removed 5 bases at V and 8 bases at J, with 9 bases between. The CDR3 loop spans 10 amino acids. The germline CDR1 and CDR2 sequences are SQVTM and ANQGSEA. Here the CDR3 reads CSVFRDGYTF. The CDR3, as DNA: TGCAGCGTTTTTCGGGACGGCTACACCTTC.

There are many counts of this clonotype. The V gene is TRBV2, the J gene TRBJ1-5; 9 positions agree with TRBD1. Germline loops: CDR1 SNHLY, CDR2 FYNNEI. The CDR3 is made up of 15 amino acids. V trimming: 0 bases; J trimming: 7 bases; junction bases outside the gene matches: 4. This CDR3 is CASSEAGQGGQPQHF. Written as DNA, the CDR3 is TGTGCCAGCAGTGAAGCGGGACAGGGTGGCCAGCCCCAGCATTTT.

This clonotype has only a few counts. The rearrangement joins TRBV27 to TRBJ2-1, with 9 bases that match TRBD2. The junction had 8 bases not matched to a gene; V was cut back by 2 bases and J by 9 bases. The CDR3 sequence is 15 residues long. From germline, CDR1 is MNHEY and CDR2 SMNVEV (reference sequence). The CDR3 loop is CASSLGTSLGSEQFF. CDR3 bases: TGTGCCAGCAGTTTAGGGACTAGCCTAGGGAGTGAGCAGTTCTTC.

Here the CDR3 reads CASKAQREPAGELFF. CDR3 sequence (DNA): TGTGCCAGCAAGGCCCAGCGGGAGCCGGCCGGGGAGCTGTTTTTT. The V and J genes are TRBV2 and TRBJ2-2; 8 nucleotides line up with TRBD2. V was pared by 7 bases and J by 6 bases, with 10 bases of the junction left unmatched. The germline gives CDR1 SNHLY, CDR2 FYNNEI. The length of the CDR3 is 15 residues. The full variable domain, rest sourced from reference TRBV2 and TRBJ2-2, is EPEVTQTPSHQVTQMGQEVILRCVPISNHLYFYWYRQILGQKVEFLVSFYNNEISEKSEIFDDQFSVERPDGSNFTLKIRSTKLEDSAMYFCASKAQREPAGELFFGEGSRLTVL.

This clonotype has ten or more counts. The chain employs TRBV5-6 and TRBJ1-1; D remains unclear. Between the trimmed V and J ends, which lost 3 bases and 1 base, there was a span of 19 bases. CDR3 length equals 17 residues. CDR1 is SGHDT and CDR2 is YYEEEE in the germline V gene. This CDR3 is CASSSQTAGTQNTEAFF. CDR3 DNA sequence: TGTGCCAGCAGCTCTCAAACAGCCGGAACACAGAACACTGAAGCTTTCTTT.

In regard to this clonotype: At one of its ends the junction is not consistent with the germline gene, which may arise from a read error. The chain carries TRBV28 and TRBJ1-2; 10 bases agree with TRBD1. Germline V CDR1 and CDR2: MDHEN, SYDVKM. The CDR3 length is 15 residues. CDR3 sequence: CAGSAQDRGYYGYTF. The CDR3 DNA follows: TGTGCCGGCAGTGCCCAGGACAGGGGGTACTATGGCTACACCTTC.

This chain joins TRBV7-2 and TRBJ2-7, with 10 nucleotides matching TRBD1. The CDR3 runs 15 residues. The germline V gene has CDR1 SGHTA and CDR2 FQGNSA. With 0 bases clipped from V and 3 bases from J, the junction kept 2 bases outside the gene matches. The CDR3 reads CASSLAGQGDYEQYF. The DNA of the CDR3 is TGTGCCAGCAGCTTAGCTGGACAGGGGGACTACGAGCAGTACTTC.

The genes are TRBV20-1 and TRBJ1-5; 8 bases map to TRBD1. CDR1 is DFQATT, CDR2 SNEGSKA, per germline (reference sequence). With 2 bases clipped from V and 7 bases from J, the junction kept 10 bases outside the gene matches. The CDR3 covers 15 residues. The CDR3, as DNA: TGCAGTGCTAGAACAGGGGGGGGGCGCGGACAGCCCCAGCATTTT. The encoded protein is CSARTGGGRGQPQHF.

This clonotype was seen repeatedly, ten times or more. The chain carries TRBV29-1 and TRBJ2-1, with D perhaps being TRBD1 or TRBD2 (5 bases each). This CDR3 has 16 residues. Germline V gives CDR1 SQVTM, CDR2 ANQGSEA. The V gene lost 3 bases and the J gene lost 6 bases, with 21 bases spanning the gap. CDR3 nucleotides: TGCAGCGTTGATTCGGAGGTGGCAGGGCGGGCCAATGAGCAGTTCTTC. Its protein product is CSVDSEVAGRANEQFF.

This clonotype was observed a few times. The V and J genes are TRBV4-2 and TRBJ2-3; TRBD2 agrees at 7 bases. This CDR3 spans 16 amino acids. Germline trimming cut 1 base from V and 2 bases from J; bases unmatched to any gene: 6. Germline-derived CDR1 and CDR2 are LGHNA and YNFKEQ. The CDR3 is CASSQVLAVSTDTQYF. DNA for the CDR3: TGTGCCAGCAGCCAAGTCCTAGCGGTCTCCACAGATACGCAGTATTTT.

This clonotype has at least ten counts. The chain couples TRBV7-3 to TRBJ1-5; the match to TRBD1 covers 10 bases. The germline gives CDR1 SGHTA, CDR2 FQGTGA. The CDR3 covers 13 residues. The V and J ends lost 6 bases and 6 bases, in that order; junction bases with no gene match: 2. As DNA, the CDR3 is TGTGCCAGCAGTGGGGACAGGGGTCAGCCCCAGCATTTT. Residues: CASSGDRGQPQHF.